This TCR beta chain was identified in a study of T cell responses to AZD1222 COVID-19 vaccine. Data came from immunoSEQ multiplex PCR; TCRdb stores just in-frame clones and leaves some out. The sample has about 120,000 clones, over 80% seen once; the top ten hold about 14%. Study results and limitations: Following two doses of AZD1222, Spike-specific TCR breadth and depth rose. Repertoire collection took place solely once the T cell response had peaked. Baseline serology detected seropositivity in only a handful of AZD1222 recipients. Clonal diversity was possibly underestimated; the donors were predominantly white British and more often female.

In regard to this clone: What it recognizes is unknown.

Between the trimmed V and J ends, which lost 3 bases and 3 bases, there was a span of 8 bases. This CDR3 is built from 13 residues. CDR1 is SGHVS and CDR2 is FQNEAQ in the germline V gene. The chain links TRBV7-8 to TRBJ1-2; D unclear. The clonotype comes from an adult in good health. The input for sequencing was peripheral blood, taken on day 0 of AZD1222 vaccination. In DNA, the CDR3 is TGTGCCAGCAGCTTGTCAACAGACTATGGCTACACCTTC. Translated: CASSLSTDYGYTF.